The text below deals with one T cell receptor (beta chain). The source of the sample is a study of blood T cells in healthy people across ages. V was pared by 5 bases and J by 6 bases, with 19 bases between. CDR3 length equals 16 residues. The V gene's germline CDR1 is SEHNR and CDR2 FQNEAQ (reference sequence). Through a sample-barcoded 5' primer and a J-beta primer mix, a second PCR was run for 7 to 11 cycles. Each TCR beta cDNA got a 12-nucleotide random molecular identifier. TCRdb reprocessed the 5' RACE reads with MiXCR, giving one entry per CDR3 protein. Counted here are 800,000 or so distinct CDR3 sequences, 25% occurring once; the ten biggest clones make up around 3.6%. This sample also belongs to another study, concerning T cells of mothers and their children. That study reports: Related mother-child pairs showed slightly higher but non-significant overlap than unrelated pairs. Nobody spotted any persistent microchimeric T cell clones.

Sequencing input: blood. The source is a boy younger than 18 in good health. This chain joins TRBV7-9 and TRBJ1-4; a weak D match, TRBD1 (5 bases). In DNA, the CDR3 is TGTGCCAGCAGCCCAAAGATCGGCCTAGGGGATGAAAAACTGTTTTTT. Protein product: CASSPKIGLGDEKLFF. Supplemented by reference TRBV7-9 and TRBJ1-4, the full variable domain reads DTGVSQNPRHKITKRGQNVTFRCDPISEHNRLYWYRQTLGQGPEFLTYFQNEAQLEKSRLLSDRFSAERPKGSFSTLEIQRTEQGDSAMYLCASSPKIGLGDEKLFFGSGTQLSVL.